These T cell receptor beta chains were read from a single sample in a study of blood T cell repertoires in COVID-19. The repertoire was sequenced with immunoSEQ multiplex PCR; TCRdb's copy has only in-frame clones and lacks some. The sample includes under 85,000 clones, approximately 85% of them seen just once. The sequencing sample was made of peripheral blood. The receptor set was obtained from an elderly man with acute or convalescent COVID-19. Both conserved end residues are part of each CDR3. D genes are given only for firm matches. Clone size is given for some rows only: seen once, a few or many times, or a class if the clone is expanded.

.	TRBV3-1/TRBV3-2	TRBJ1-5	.	TGTGCCAGCAGCCAAGAGCGGCAGCAAAATAGCAATCAGCCCCAGCATTTT	CASSQERQQNSNQPQHF
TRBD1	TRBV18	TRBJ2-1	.	TGTGCCAGCTCACCGCCTACAGGGGGGACCTACAATGAGCAGTTCTTC	CASSPPTGGTYNEQFF
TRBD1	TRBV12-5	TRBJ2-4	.	TGTGCTAGTGGTCTGGGACAGGCCGACATTCAGTACTTC	CASGLGQADIQYF
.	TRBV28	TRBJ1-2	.	TGTGCCAGCTGGTCCGAAAACAGCTATGGCTACACCTTC	CASWSENSYGYTF
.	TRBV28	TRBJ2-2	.	TGTGCCAGCAGTCGCTTTAGGGGTTCGGACGGGGAGCTGTTTTTT	CASSRFRGSDGELFF
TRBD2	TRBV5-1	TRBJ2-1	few	TGCGCCAGCAGCTTGCTCGAGACTAGCGGGGGCCACAATGAGCAGTTCTTC	CASSLLETSGGHNEQFF
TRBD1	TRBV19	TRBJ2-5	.	TGTGCCAGTAGAGCCCCGGGACAGGGGGCTCTAGAGACCCAGTACTTC	CASRAPGQGALETQYF
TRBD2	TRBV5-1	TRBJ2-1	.	TGCGCCAGCAGCTTGACCGGCCTAGCGGAATACAATGAGCAGTTCTTC	CASSLTGLAEYNEQFF
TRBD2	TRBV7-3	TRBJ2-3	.	TGTGCCAGCGGATTAGCGGGGGGAACAGATACGCAGTATTTT	CASGLAGGTDTQYF
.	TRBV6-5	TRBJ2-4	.	TGTGCCAGCAGTTACTCGGGAACTCAAGGGGACATTCAGTACTTC	CASSYSGTQGDIQYF
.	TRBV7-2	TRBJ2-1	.	TGTGCCAGCAGCTTACTAGGTGGAATTGGGGGGAATTTTGAGCAGTTCTTC	CASSLLGGIGGNFEQFF
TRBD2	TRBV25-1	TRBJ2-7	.	TGTGCCAGCAGTGACCCAAACCGGGGGGGGACCTACGAGCAGTACTTC	CASSDPNRGGTYEQYF
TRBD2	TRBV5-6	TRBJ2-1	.	TGTGCCAGCAGCCTCCTAGCGGGGACACTCTCTAGAGAGCAGTTCTTC	CASSLLAGTLSREQFF
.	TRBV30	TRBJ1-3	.	TGTGCCTGGAGTGTACAGGTGACCGGAAACACCATATATTTT	CAWSVQVTGNTIYF
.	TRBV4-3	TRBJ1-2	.	TGCGCCAGCAGCCAAGATCTGGTCAGGCTCTATGGCTACACCTTC	CASSQDLVRLYGYTF
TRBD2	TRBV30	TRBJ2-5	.	TGTGCCTGGAGTGTGGGACTAGCGGGACAAGAGACCCAGTACTTC	CAWSVGLAGQETQYF
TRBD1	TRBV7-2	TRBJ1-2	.	TGTGCCAGCAGCTTCCAGGGGGATGGCTACACCTTC	CASSFQGDGYTF
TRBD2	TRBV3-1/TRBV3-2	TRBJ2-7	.	TGTGCCAGCAGCCCGAATCAGGGACTAGCTTCCCCCCTCTACGAGCAGTACTTC	CASSPNQGLASPLYEQYF
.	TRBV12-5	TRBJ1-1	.	TGTGCTAGTGGTTTGGTACCGGGGAACACTGAAGCTTTCTTT	CASGLVPGNTEAFF
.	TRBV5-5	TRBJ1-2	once	TGTGCCAGCAGCTTGCAGACAGAGGATGGCTACACCTTC	CASSLQTEDGYTF
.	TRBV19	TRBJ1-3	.	TGTGCCAGTAGTTCCCGACTGACCTCTGGAAACACCATATATTTT	CASSSRLTSGNTIYF
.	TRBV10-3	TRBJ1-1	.	TGTGCCATCGGGCGCCAGGGTGGTGACACTGAAGCTTTCTTT	CAIGRQGGDTEAFF
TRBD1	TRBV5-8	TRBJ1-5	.	TGTGCCAGCAGCTGGAGGACAGGGATGATGGCCCAGCATTTT	CASSWRTGMMAQHF
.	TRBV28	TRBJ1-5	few	TGTGCCAGCAGTTTTGGCCCCAGCGAGTCTAGCAATCAGCCCCAGCATTTT	CASSFGPSESSNQPQHF
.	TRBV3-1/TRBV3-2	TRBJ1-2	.	TGTGCCAGCAGCCACGGGGACTTAATAGGCTACACCTTC	CASSHGDLIGYTF
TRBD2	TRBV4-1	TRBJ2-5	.	TGCGCCAGCAGCCGGGGACTAGCGGGAGTACAAGAGACCCAGTACTTC	CASSRGLAGVQETQYF
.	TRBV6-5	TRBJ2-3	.	TGTGCCAGCAGTTACAGAGTGGGCACAGATACGCAGTATTTT	CASSYRVGTDTQYF
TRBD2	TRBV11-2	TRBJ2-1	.	TGTGCCAGCAGCTTAGAGGCTAGCGGGGGCATTTCGCAGCAGTTCTTC	CASSLEASGGISQQFF
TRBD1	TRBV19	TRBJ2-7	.	TGTGCCAGTAGTATACAGGCGGACAGGGACTACGAGCAGTACTTC	CASSIQADRDYEQYF
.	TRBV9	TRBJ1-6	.	TGTGCCAGCAGCCCGAGACCCGGGGAGTCACCCCTCCACTTT	CASSPRPGESPLHF
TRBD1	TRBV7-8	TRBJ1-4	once	TGTGCCAGCAGCTCGCTAGGCACAGGGGCAACTAATGAAAAACTGTTTTTT	CASSSLGTGATNEKLFF
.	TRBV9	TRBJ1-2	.	TGTGCCAGCAGCGTAAGGCCAGGGAACCTCTGGGGCTACACTTTC	CASSVRPGNLWGYTF